This T cell receptor (beta chain) emerged from a study of shared clonotypes between healthy human individuals. Produced via immunoSEQ multiplex PCR; TCRdb's table is partial and in-frame only. The sample consists of around 1,100,000 clones, approximately 77% of them appearing once. Germline V gene lookup returns CDR1 SGHKS and CDR2 YYEKEE (reference sequence). V dropped 4 bases and J dropped 2 bases, with 9 bases sitting between them. The CDR3 consists of 14 residues. This clone was observed a few times. Other DNA sequences of this sample code for an identical CDR3. Sequenced material: memory CD4+ T cells from PBMCs. Documented subset: CD45RA-negative fraction. The sequence came from a man aged 18 to 29 in good health. Some clones in this sample may be carry-over from other donors' samples. The chain employs TRBV5-5 and TRBJ2-2; D assignment may be TRBD1 or TRBD2 (5 bases each). The CDR3 bases are TGTGCCAGCAGCCTGGGACCCAACACCGGGGAGCTGTTTTTT. Translation gives CASSLGPNTGELFF.